The 25 T cell receptor beta chains below were found in one sample sequenced in a study of regulatory T cells in long-lasting Graves disease. Time point meaning: newly diagnosed GD, antithyroid drugs for less than 3 months. Extracted PBMC RNA gave rise to the TCR library. HTBI primers from iRepertoire and Arm-PCR of CDR3 regions yielded the TCR beta libraries. TCRdb analysed the multiplex PCR reads with MiXCR anew, one entry per CDR3 protein. The repertoire holds some 450,000 distinct CDR3 sequences, approximately 16% seen once, with roughly 10% in the top ten. The sample was also linked to a second study, of T cells in Graves' hyperthyroidism and ophthalmopathy.

Sequences were derived from peripheral blood mononuclear cells (PBMCs), sampled at new diagnosis, from a patient treated with antithyroid drugs. These receptors all come from a woman aged 25 to 39 with Graves disease.

This clonotype turned up a few times. The chain uses TRBV5-6 and TRBJ1-6; the match to TRBD1 covers 9 bases. With V trimmed by 0 bases and J by 8 bases, 3 bases remained unmatched. This CDR3 is built from 15 residues. Germline V gives CDR1 SGHDT, CDR2 YYEEEE. The CDR3 DNA reads TGTGCCAGCAGCTTGGAAGACAGGGGGGATTCACCCCTCCACTTT. It encodes CASSLEDRGDSPLHF.

A few counts support this clonotype. This chain uses TRBV15 with TRBJ2-1, with D possibly TRBD2 on 6 matching bases. Germline CDR1 LNHNV, CDR2 YYDKDF (reference sequence). V lost 1 base and J lost 7, with 11 bases in between. The CDR3 totals 14 residues. CDR3 sequence: CATSRGREVNEQFF. In nucleotides, the CDR3 is TGTGCCACCAGCAGAGGAAGGGAGGTAAATGAGCAGTTCTTC.

This clonotype was seen at least ten times. The rearrangement uses TRBV12-3 or TRBV12-4 and TRBJ1-5; no firm D call. The CDR3 length is 13 residues. Between the trimmed V and J ends, which lost 5 bases and 4 bases, there was a span of 9 bases. The CDR3 DNA reads as TGTGCCAGCAGTAGCGTACGGAATCAGCCCCAGCATTTT. Protein: CASSSVRNQPQHF.

This clonotype has only a few counts. V is TRBV19 and J is TRBJ1-1; no definite D call. This CDR3 contains 12 residues. In germline, CDR1 is LNHDA, CDR2 SQIVND (reference sequence). V gave up 4 bases and J gave up 2 bases, with 5 bases separating them. Written as DNA, the CDR3 is TGTGCCAGTAGTAGGCGAAACACTGAAGCTTTCTTT. This encodes CASSRRNTEAFF.

This clonotype was seen repeatedly, ten times or more. The genes are TRBV2 and TRBJ2-7; D not certain. The germline gives CDR1 SNHLY, CDR2 FYNNEI. The CDR3 has 12 amino acids. Trimming pared 5 bases from V and 0 bases from J, leaving 5 bases between. The CDR3 here is CASSKVSYEQYF. CDR3 sequence (DNA): TGTGCCAGCAGTAAGGTCTCCTACGAGCAGTACTTC.

This clonotype was observed at least ten times. The V gene is TRBV2, the J gene TRBJ2-5, with D unresolved. Trimming removed 7 bases from V and 3 bases from J, with 9 bases in between. CDR1 is SNHLY and CDR2 is FYNNEI in the germline V gene. The CDR3 totals 12 residues. CDR3 coding DNA: TGTGCCAGCACCGACCCGGAAGAGACCCAGTACTTC. It encodes CASTDPEETQYF.

V usage is TRBV5-1 and J usage is TRBJ2-2; D is possibly TRBD2 (6 bases). The germline V gene encodes CDR1 SGHRS and CDR2 YFSETQ. CDR3 length: 15 residues. V lost 2 bases and J lost 7, with 15 bases in between. Written as DNA, the CDR3 is TGCGCCAGCAGCTTCACACTAGGGACTGGCGGGGAGCTGTTTTTT. Translation: CASSFTLGTGGELFF.

This clonotype was counted at least ten times. The chain uses TRBV12-3 or TRBV12-4 and TRBJ2-1, with no clear D. Trimming took 3 bases from V and 7 from J, leaving 7 bases between them. The CDR3 extends over 12 amino acids. Here the CDR3 reads CASSFPSNEQFF. The CDR3 nucleotides are TGTGCCAGCAGTTTCCCCTCGAATGAGCAGTTCTTC.

Turning to this clonotype: This may arise from a read error, as a much more abundant clone is one base away. Given the absence of the conserved phenylalanine or tryptophan at the CDR3 end, a read error is likely. The rearrangement links TRBV7-9 to TRBJ2-1, with TRBD2 as a possible D gene (6 bases). Trimming cost V 4 bases and J 0 bases, with 16 bases left between them. This CDR3 has 17 residues. CDR1 and CDR2 (germline): SEHNR, FQNEAQ (reference sequence). The CDR3 nucleotides read TGTGCCAGCAGCTCCGGTTGGGAGGTGAGCTCCTACAATGAGCAGTTCCTC. Translation: CASSSGWEVSSYNEQFL.

This clonotype was found many times. V gene TRBV18 combines with J gene TRBJ1-2; D may be TRBD1 (6 bases). The CDR3 has 15 amino acids. V lost 4 bases, J lost 2 bases, and 14 bases lay in between. Germline loops: CDR1 KGHSH, CDR2 LQKENI. The CDR3 sequence: CASSLNQGQNYGYTF. The CDR3 DNA reads as TGTGCCAGCTCACTCAACCAAGGACAGAACTATGGCTACACCTTC.

This clonotype was observed at least ten times. The chain recombines TRBV2 with TRBJ2-7; 7 positions match TRBD2. Per germline, CDR1 SNHLY and CDR2 FYNNEI. Unmatched junction bases numbered 16, after V lost 3 bases and J lost 5 bases. The CDR3 runs to 17 residues. The CDR3 nucleotides are TGTGCCAGCAGTGACATGGGGGGAGGGGTGGTAGAGGACGAGCAGTACTTC. It yields the protein CASSDMGGGVVEDEQYF.

In this sample, this clonotype turned up a few times. J is TRBJ2-2 and V is TRBV20-1; D may be TRBD2 (6 bases). Per germline, CDR1 DFQATT and CDR2 SNEGSKA (reference sequence). V was clipped by 2 bases and J by 8 bases, with 18 bases between them. The length of the CDR3 is 15 residues. The CDR3 sequence is CSARPRERGKGELFF. The CDR3 region has the DNA TGCAGTGCTAGACCCCGGGAGAGGGGAAAGGGGGAGCTGTTTTTT.

J is TRBJ2-4 and V is TRBV7-9, with TRBD1 matching over 7 bases. The end of the DNA aligns better with TRBJ2-1, so the J call may be wrong. Germline V gives CDR1 SEHNR, CDR2 FQNEAQ (reference sequence). CDR3 length: 13 amino acids. CDR3 amino acids: CASSSNRGHEQFF. The CDR3 DNA sequence: TGTGCCAGCAGCTCCAACAGGGGCCATGAGCAGTTCTTC.

J is TRBJ1-3 and V is TRBV6-2 or TRBV6-3; D ambiguous. This CDR3 is 15 amino acids long. V lost 6 bases and J lost 0, with 12 bases in between. Per the germline V gene, CDR1 is MNHEY and CDR2 is SVGEGT. The CDR3 DNA follows: TGTGCCAGCAGGCCGGGGTTATCCTCTGGAAACACCATATATTTT. Residues: CASRPGLSSGNTIYF.

This clonotype was counted at least ten times. The gene calls are TRBV10-3 and TRBJ2-7; 16 bases match TRBD2. Per the germline V gene, CDR1 is ENHRY and CDR2 is SYGVKD. V lost 6 bases and J lost 0; bases outside the gene matches: 11. The CDR3 loop spans 19 amino acids. CDR3 DNA: TGTGCCATCAGCGGCCGGGGGACTAGCGGGAGGGCAAGCTCCTACGAGCAGTACTTC. This gives the protein CAISGRGTSGRASSYEQYF.

This clonotype was picked up many times. The CDR3, as DNA: TGTGCCAGCAGCTTAAGGGCTAGCGGGAGAGGTGAGCAGTTCTTC. It encodes CASSLRASGRGEQFF. The chain carries TRBV7-2 and TRBJ2-1; TRBD2 agrees at 10 bases. Germline trimming cut 2 bases from V and 9 bases from J; bases unmatched to any gene: 7. The germline CDR1 and CDR2 sequences are SGHTA and FQGNSA. This CDR3 has 15 amino acids.

Many counts were recorded for this clonotype. The junction departs from germline at one end; a sequencing error may be responsible. The rearrangement links TRBV7-9 to TRBJ2-3; D uncertain. CDR1 is SEHNR, CDR2 FQNEAQ, per germline (reference sequence). This CDR3 comprises 12 residues. The CDR3 sequence is CASSNSRDTQYF. The CDR3 bases are TGTGCCAGCAGCAACAGCAGAGATACGCAGTATTTT.

The chain employs TRBV5-1 and TRBJ2-1; the D call may be TRBD1 or TRBD2 (5 bases each). The CDR3 consists of 12 residues. Germline V gene sequence: CDR1 SGHRS, CDR2 YFSETQ. Trimming took 3 bases from V and 10 from J, leaving 11 bases between them. The CDR3 is CASSWDEGEQFF. The CDR3 DNA sequence: TGCGCCAGCAGCTGGGACGAAGGCGAGCAGTTCTTC.

As concerns this clonotype: At one of its ends the junction is not consistent with the germline gene, which may arise from a read error. The CDR3 here is CASSQDWAGGGGYAF. Here the CDR3 DNA reads TGTGCCAGCAGCCAAGATTGGGCAGGGGGAGGCGGCTACGCCTTC. The J gene is TRBJ1-2, the V gene TRBV3-1; 7 bases match TRBD1. The germline V gene encodes CDR1 LGHDT and CDR2 YNNKEL (reference sequence). The CDR3 sequence is 15 residues long.

The sample holds many counts of this clonotype. The V call is TRBV9, the J call TRBJ2-1; D call uncertain. This CDR3 has 15 residues. CDR1 is SGDLS, CDR2 YYNGEE, per germline. Trimming cost V 0 bases and J 2 bases, with 9 bases left between them. The CDR3 reads CASSVDPQTYNEQFF. The CDR3 bases are TGTGCCAGCAGCGTAGACCCACAAACCTACAATGAGCAGTTCTTC.

Many counts were recorded for this clonotype. The V call is TRBV5-1, the J call TRBJ2-3; 7 positions match TRBD1. Germline values: CDR1 SGHRS, CDR2 YFSETQ. This CDR3 has 15 residues. The ends lost 0 bases at V and 4 bases at J; junction bases unmatched: 5. The CDR3 sequence: CASSLGQGLADTQYF. DNA for the CDR3: TGCGCCAGCAGCTTGGGACAGGGATTGGCAGATACGCAGTATTTT.

This clonotype was seen at least ten times. This CDR3 reads CASSDIREQPQHF. The CDR3 DNA follows: TGTGCCAGCAGTGACATCCGAGAGCAGCCCCAGCATTTT. The rearrangement links TRBV6-1 to TRBJ1-5; no definite D call. This CDR3 is 13 amino acids long. Looked up from germline, CDR1 is MNHNS and CDR2 is SASEGT. The V end lost 3 bases, the J end lost 7 bases, and 10 bases lay between the germline ends.

Many counts were recorded for this clonotype. The chain recombines TRBV6-5 with TRBJ2-1; 11 bases agree with TRBD2. V dropped 0 bases and J dropped 15; count of bases not matched to a gene: 4. This CDR3 spans 13 amino acids. Germline CDR1 reads MNHEY; CDR2 reads SVGAGI. CDR3 coding DNA: TGTGCCAGCAGTTACTCGCCTAGCGGGAGGACGTTCTTC. Translating it yields CASSYSPSGRTFF.

The chain links TRBV19 to TRBJ2-3; D is unresolved. This CDR3 spans 12 amino acids. CDR1 and CDR2 from the germline V gene are LNHDA and SQIVND (reference sequence). Trimming cost V 8 bases and J 7 bases, with 13 bases left between them. The CDR3 bases are TGTGCCAGTGGTTTGGCTGGCTATACGCAGTATTTT. It yields the protein CASGLAGYTQYF.

This clonotype was counted many times. The chain joins TRBV10-3 to TRBJ2-5, with D unresolved. The CDR3 is 16 amino acids. Germline CDR1 is ENHRY and CDR2 is SYGVKD. V lost 6 bases, J lost 0 bases, and 17 bases lay in between. CDR3 bases: TGTGCCATCAGGGATCCGACTGTGGGGAACCAAGAGACCCAGTACTTC. Residues: CAIRDPTVGNQETQYF.